This TCR beta chain was sequenced in a study of STAT3 mutations in large granular lymphocyte leukemia. V was clipped by 1 base and J by 5 bases, with 8 bases between them. CDR3 size: 13 residues. Germline CDR1 reads SSHAT; CDR2 reads FNYEAQ (reference sequence). Worth noting for this clone: Antigen unknown.

Profiled with immunoSEQ multiplex PCR; TCRdb holds only in-frame clones, not every one. The data hold about 40,000 clones, with 88% observed a single time. General study findings and limits: Every T-cell large granular lymphocyte leukemia patient had at least one immunodominant TCR beta clonotype.

This clonotype originated in a human donor with T large granular lymphocyte leukemia. Some clones in this sample may be carry-over from other donors' samples. This rearrangement joins TRBV7-7 to TRBJ1-1; D is unresolved. Source material: PBMCs. The CDR3 protein is CASSLDRQTEAFF. The CDR3 DNA reads TGTGCCAGCAGCTTAGATAGGCAAACTGAAGCTTTCTTT.